This entry lists 14 T cell receptor beta chains sequenced from one sample in a study of cytotoxic CD8 clonotypes in ibrutinib-treated CLL. This table comes from immunoSEQ multiplex PCR, and its TCRdb copy is limited to in-frame clones, with some not included. The data hold roughly 330,000 clones, with roughly 70% observed a single time. The material sequenced was PBMCs, taken after 36 months of ibrutinib treatment. These receptors all come from a human donor with chronic lymphocytic leukemia.

The chain has TRBV27 and TRBJ2-7; 9 bases map to TRBD1. V lost 8 bases, J lost 6 bases, and 11 bases stayed unmatched. Germline-derived CDR1 and CDR2 are MNHEY and SMNVEV (reference sequence). The CDR3 has 14 amino acids. DNA for the CDR3: TGTGCCAGCTCCCCTCGGGACAGGGTACGCGAGCAGTACTTC. This gives the protein CASSPRDRVREQYF.

V gene TRBV5-6 combines with J gene TRBJ2-7; no clear D. Germline lookup yields CDR1 SGHDT and CDR2 YYEEEE. The CDR3 totals 15 residues. V was cut by 0 bases and J by 4 bases, with 14 bases left in between. CDR3 nucleotides: TGTGCCAGCAGCTTGGCCGCCTATTCTACATACGAGCAGTACTTC. This translates into CASSLAAYSTYEQYF.

The chain uses TRBV19 and TRBJ1-2, with 9 bases identical to TRBD1. The CDR3 totals 16 residues. Germline loops: CDR1 LNHDA, CDR2 SQIVND (reference sequence). With V trimmed by 6 bases and J by 0 bases, 8 bases remained unmatched. This chain's CDR3 is CASRSKGTGTNYGYTF. CDR3 in DNA: TGTGCCAGTAGATCCAAGGGGACAGGGACTAACTATGGCTACACCTTC.

This chain uses TRBV5-4 with TRBJ2-5; 11 bases are shared with TRBD2. V shed 0 bases and J 3 bases; nucleotides not matched to a gene: 10. Per the germline V gene, CDR1 is SGHNT and CDR2 is YYREEE (reference sequence). This CDR3 contains 18 residues. Here the CDR3 DNA reads TGTGCCAGCAGCTTGGGCTTCGGTAGCGGGAGGGCCAAAGAGACCCAGTACTTC. It is translated as CASSLGFGSGRAKETQYF.

This chain connects TRBV5-1 to TRBJ2-2, with D possibly called TRBD1 or TRBD2 (6 bases each). CDR3 size: 15 residues. The V gene's germline CDR1 is SGHRS and CDR2 YFSETQ. Trimming cost V 3 bases and J 8 bases, with 17 bases left between them. The CDR3 region has the DNA TGCGCCAGCAGCTCGGACAGAGCGGGTCAGGGGGAGCTGTTTTTT. This gives the protein CASSSDRAGQGELFF.

The genes are TRBV9 and TRBJ2-1; 8 nucleotides align to TRBD1. The length of the CDR3 is 15 residues. Germline V gene data show CDR1 as SGDLS and CDR2 as YYNGEE. V shed 3 bases and J 6 bases; nucleotides not matched to a gene: 8. The CDR3 DNA reads as TGTGCCAGCAGCGATCGACAGGGGTGGGGCAATGAGCAGTTCTTC. Translation: CASSDRQGWGNEQFF.

The rearrangement uses TRBV6-5 and TRBJ2-7, with 12 bases that match TRBD1. The J segment lost 6 bases and the V segment lost 0 bases, leaving 3 bases of the junction unmatched. The CDR3 runs 15 residues. The germline V gene has CDR1 MNHEY and CDR2 SVGAGI. The CDR3 region is CASSYSGTGGIEQYF. CDR3 coding DNA: TGTGCCAGCAGTTACTCCGGGACAGGGGGCATCGAGCAGTACTTC.

This clone was observed a handful of times. The rearrangement joins TRBV18 to TRBJ2-5; weak D call: TRBD2 (6 bases). CDR3 size: 13 residues. The V end was cut by 3 bases, the J end by 5 bases, with 10 bases between. Germline-derived CDR1 and CDR2 are KGHSH and LQKENI. The CDR3 is CASSPGGEETQYF. The CDR3 coding sequence is TGTGCCAGCTCACCGGGCGGGGAGGAGACCCAGTACTTC.

The table lists this clone with a few counts. This sequence joins TRBV4-1 and TRBJ1-2; D not certain. The CDR3 covers 12 residues. Germline lookup yields CDR1 MGHRA and CDR2 YSYEKL. V dropped 0 bases and J dropped 5 bases, with 4 bases sitting between them. CDR3 region: CASSQDNYGYTF. The CDR3 bases are TGCGCCAGCAGCCAAGATAATTATGGCTACACCTTC.

The chain uses TRBV5-1 and TRBJ2-3, with D possibly being TRBD2 (6 bases). The length of the CDR3 is 14 residues. V gave up 4 bases and J gave up 3 bases, with 12 bases separating them. Germline CDR1 SGHRS, CDR2 YFSETQ. CDR3 sequence: CASSPRDWTDTQYF. The CDR3 nucleotides are TGCGCCAGCAGCCCGAGGGACTGGACAGATACGCAGTATTTT.

This clone was found a few times. CDR3 sequence reads: CSVQGVSGNTIYF. As DNA, the CDR3 is TGCAGCGTGCAGGGGGTATCTGGAAACACCATATATTTT. V is TRBV29-1 and J is TRBJ1-3; 7 nucleotides agree with TRBD1. The junction had 3 bases not matched to a gene; V was cut back by 6 bases and J by 1 base. The CDR3 covers 13 residues. Germline CDR1 SQVTM, CDR2 ANQGSEA.

The chain joins TRBV7-9 to TRBJ2-3; 9 bases map to TRBD2. V lost 1 base to trimming and J lost 3 bases; unmatched junction nucleotides: 2. The CDR3 extends over 15 amino acids. CDR1 is SEHNR, CDR2 FQNEAQ, per germline (reference sequence). CDR3 sequence (DNA): TGTGCCAGCAGCTTAGTAGCGGGGGCGACAGATACGCAGTATTTT. Protein: CASSLVAGATDTQYF.

This rearrangement joins TRBV5-1 to TRBJ2-1, with D uncertain. Germline CDR1 SGHRS, CDR2 YFSETQ. The V and J ends lost 0 bases and 0 bases respectively, with 10 bases between them. The CDR3 loop spans 16 amino acids. The CDR3 bases are TGCGCCAGCAGCTTGGTAGGGCGGAGCTCCTACAATGAGCAGTTCTTC. Protein product: CASSLVGRSSYNEQFF.

The chain links TRBV5-8 to TRBJ1-6, with D tentatively TRBD1 (5 bases). Germline CDR1 SGHTS, CDR2 YDEGEE. V dropped 0 bases and J dropped 9 bases, with 10 bases sitting between them. The CDR3 is 14 residues long. The CDR3 loop reads CASSLGQGASPLHF. The CDR3 bases are TGTGCCAGCAGCTTGGGGCAGGGAGCTTCACCCCTCCACTTT.